The entry below gives a single T cell receptor (beta chain) sequence along with its context. This sample stems from a study of blood T cell repertoires in COVID-19. Looking at the study overall: Material from acute and convalescent COVID-19 was sourced from the United States, Italy and Spain. Sources were T cells, B-cell-depleted T cells, or PBMCs; the material itself was cDNA or gDNA.

Germline V gene sequence: CDR1 SNHLY, CDR2 FYNNEI. This CDR3 comprises 15 residues. Trimming took 6 bases from V and 1 from J; bases not matched to a gene: 7. Per the study methods: Reference gene primer amplification gave estimated nucleated cell counts. Generated by immunoSEQ multiplex PCR, the TCRdb table keeps only in-frame clones and is missing some. D and trimming come from the DNA, and the V and J calls and clone size come from that table. The sample holds about 20,000 clones; 86% are singletons and the top ten take approximately 11%. The genes are TRBV2 and TRBJ2-5; TRBD1 aligns across 8 bases. What was sequenced was peripheral blood. This sequence was found in a human donor in a cohort sampled during active COVID-19. The CDR3 is CASRTDRVGQETQYF. In nucleotides, the CDR3 is TGTGCCAGCAGAACGGACAGGGTAGGCCAAGAGACCCAGTACTTC. The complete variable domain, with remaining parts taken from reference TRBV2 and TRBJ2-5, reads EPEVTQTPSHQVTQMGQEVILRCVPISNHLYFYWYRQILGQKVEFLVSFYNNEISEKSEIFDDQFSVERPDGSNFTLKIRSTKLEDSAMYFCASRTDRVGQETQYFGPGTRLLVL.